What follows describes a single T cell receptor beta chain. Its target is unknown. This specimen belongs to a study of blood T cells in healthy people across ages. Whole-study findings and limits: The study found more naive CD4+ cells and higher diversity in long-lived than aged donors.

Every sample gave at least 5.5 micrograms of total RNA when it was extracted. The second PCR ran roughly 6 to 11 cycles with a sample-barcoded 5' primer and J-beta primers. TCRdb re-called the 5' RACE reads through MiXCR, storing one row per CDR3 protein. The sample lists 540,000 or so distinct CDR3 sequences, 27% occurring once. The germline gives CDR1 LGHDT, CDR2 YNNKEL (reference sequence). V shed 1 base and J shed 1 base, with 4 bases lying between them. This CDR3 comprises 14 residues. This sequence originates from a woman in her 70s in good health. The chain is built from TRBV3-1 and TRBJ2-2; no definite D call. Sequencing was carried out using blood. The CDR3 loop is CASSQAQNTGELFF. The CDR3 DNA is TGTGCCAGCAGCCAAGCCCAGAACACCGGGGAGCTGTTTTTT.